This TCR beta chain is from a study of T cell clusters in autoimmune cytopenias. Study-level information: Per sample, median TRB depth was approximately 54,000 reads, yielding a median 2,350 distinct clonotypes. Study-level points and caveats: Clustering suggested that physiological T cell clusters were missing in primary autoimmune cytopenia patients. TRB repertoire shifts in secondary cytopenia and chronic lymphocytic leukemia mostly reflected lymphoma, not autoimmunity.

Each sample's input was approximately 0.25 ug genomic DNA, approximately 37,500 genome equivalents. Per germline, CDR1 MNHNS and CDR2 SASEGT. The CDR3 consists of 11 residues. TRB rearrangements were amplified by touch-down multiplex PCR with mixed TRB-A/B primers. TCRdb reanalyzed the multiplex PCR reads and collapses them to one entry per CDR3 protein, without DNA. The sample has 2,200 or so distinct CDR3 sequences. This clonotype is labeled medium-sized based on frequency. The antigen remains undetermined. This sequence joins TRBV6-1 and TRBJ1-1. The sequence was collected from a human donor with an autoimmune cytopenia or autoimmune hepatitis (not recorded which). The sequenced sample consisted of peripheral blood. The chain's CDR3 is CASKENTEAFF.